These 15 T cell receptor beta chains originate from one sample sequenced in a study of PD-L1 blockade in urothelial cancer. Time point of the sample: peripheral blood 6 weeks after treatment start. Here immunoSEQ multiplex PCR was the method, and the copy in TCRdb shows in-frame clones only, minus some. The data show more than 60,000 clones, 85% to 90% seen once. The starting material was PBMCs, obtained around atezolizumab (anti-PD-L1) treatment. These TCRs come from a man aged 60 to 69 with urothelial cancer.

The V call is TRBV5-4, the J call TRBJ2-1; 12 bases map to TRBD2. V dropped 3 bases and J dropped 10; count of bases not matched to a gene: 5. Per the germline V gene, CDR1 is SGHNT and CDR2 is YYREEE (reference sequence). This CDR3 contains 14 residues. The CDR3 loop reads CASSSSGGGTEQFF. The CDR3 coding sequence is TGTGCCAGCAGCTCTAGCGGGGGGGGTACCGAGCAGTTCTTC.

The CDR3: CASSSGQTSYYGYTF. DNA of the CDR3: TGCGCCAGCAGCTCGGGACAGACAAGCTACTATGGCTACACCTTC. The chain joins TRBV5-1 to TRBJ1-2; 7 nucleotides match TRBD1. The CDR3 loop spans 15 amino acids. Germline V gives CDR1 SGHRS, CDR2 YFSETQ. Trimming at V came to 3 bases and at J to 3 bases, leaving 8 bases not matched to a gene.

About this clone: In the same sample, other DNA sequences code for this CDR3. The genes are TRBV10-2 and TRBJ2-1; possibly TRBD1 for D (5 bases). Germline lookup yields CDR1 WSHSY and CDR2 SAAADI. Trimming pared 4 bases from V and 9 bases from J, leaving 7 bases between. The CDR3 extends over 11 amino acids. CDR3 nucleotides: TGCGCCAGCAGTGTAGGGGCTGAGCAGTTCTTC. It specifies CASSVGAEQFF.

This clone was seen more than once but under ten times. The CDR3 sequence: CASSIQGDNSPLHF. The CDR3 region has the DNA TGTGCCAGTAGTATACAGGGTGATAATTCACCCCTCCACTTT. The chain employs TRBV19 and TRBJ1-6; tentatively, D is TRBD1 (5 bases). The V gene's germline CDR1 is LNHDA and CDR2 SQIVND (reference sequence). This CDR3 contains 14 residues. The V end lost 2 bases, the J end lost 5 bases, and 7 bases lay between the germline ends.

This chain connects TRBV5-1 to TRBJ1-1, with a weak D call TRBD1 (6 bases). The CDR3 contains 15 residues. Germline V CDR1 and CDR2: SGHRS, YFSETQ. V was shortened by 0 bases and J by 2 bases, with 11 bases between the two germline ends. The CDR3 bases are TGCGCCAGCAGCTTGGCTGGGACACAAAACACTGAAGCTTTCTTT. Protein sequence: CASSLAGTQNTEAFF.

Details on this clone: A junction end diverges from the germline sequence, so it may reflect a read error. The chain couples TRBV11-2 to TRBJ1-6; 8 nucleotides line up with TRBD1. The CDR3 runs to 16 residues. Germline V CDR1 and CDR2: SGHAT, FQNNGV. CDR3 loop: CASSLDLGDRIPAADF. The CDR3 DNA is TGTGCCAGCAGCTTAGATTTGGGGGACAGGATCCCTGCAGCTGATTTT. Complete variable domain (other parts from reference TRBV11-2 and TRBJ1-6): EAGVAQSPRYKIIEKRQSVAFWCNPISGHATLYWYQQILGQGPKLLIQFQNNGVVDDSQLPKDRFSAERLKGVDSTLKIQPAKLEDSAVYLCASSLDLGDRIPAADFGNGTRLTVT.

V and J are TRBV30 and TRBJ2-2; possibly TRBD1 for D (6 bases). V was shortened by 0 bases and J by 5 bases, with 13 bases between the two germline ends. Germline V CDR1 and CDR2: GTSNPN, SVGIG (reference sequence). CDR3 size: 15 residues. DNA for the CDR3: TGTGCCTGGAGTGTAAGGGGGTACCGGACCGGGGAGCTGTTTTTT. Translating it yields CAWSVRGYRTGELFF.

V usage is TRBV19 and J usage is TRBJ2-2; 7 bases match TRBD1. The CDR3 covers 14 residues. Germline values: CDR1 LNHDA, CDR2 SQIVND (reference sequence). Trimming cost V 9 bases and J 0 bases; bases outside gene matches: 4. CDR3 in DNA: TGTGCCAGCCGACAGGGAACGAACACCGGGGAGCTGTTTTTT. It codes for CASRQGTNTGELFF.

V gene TRBV19 combines with J gene TRBJ2-4; D perhaps matches TRBD2 (6 bases). The CDR3 runs 14 residues. The germline V gene has CDR1 LNHDA and CDR2 SQIVND (reference sequence). The V gene lost 5 bases and the J gene lost 8 bases, with 16 bases spanning the gap. CDR3 in amino acids: CASSGKGGWDIQYF. CDR3 in DNA: TGTGCCAGTAGTGGGAAAGGAGGGTGGGACATTCAGTACTTC.

The chain is built from TRBV11-2 and TRBJ2-2, with 13 bases matching TRBD2. Unmatched junction bases numbered 8, after V lost 5 bases and J lost 5 bases. In germline, CDR1 is SGHAT, CDR2 FQNNGV. CDR3 length: 17 residues. The CDR3 loop is CASSPGLAGIFTGELFF. CDR3 nucleotide sequence: TGTGCCAGCAGCCCGGGACTAGCGGGAATTTTTACCGGGGAGCTGTTTTTT.

The chain employs TRBV18 and TRBJ2-7, with 14 bases identical to TRBD2. The CDR3 is 17 residues long. J lost 7 bases, V lost 5 bases, and 13 bases had no gene match. From germline, CDR1 is KGHSH and CDR2 LQKENI. CDR3 sequence: CASSTGLAGEGLREQYF. The CDR3 DNA sequence: TGTGCCAGCTCAACGGGACTAGCGGGAGAGGGTCTACGGGAGCAGTACTTC.

V gene TRBV11-2 combines with J gene TRBJ2-7; 8 bases are a match to TRBD2. V dropped 1 base and J dropped 4; count of bases not matched to a gene: 3. The CDR3 length is 14 residues. Germline V gene sequence: CDR1 SGHAT, CDR2 FQNNGV. The CDR3 DNA reads TGTGCCAGCAGCTTAGTTCGGGGGGGGTACGAGCAGTACTTC. Translating gives CASSLVRGGYEQYF.

V is TRBV2 and J is TRBJ1-6; TRBD1 aligns across 7 bases. Germline V gene lookup returns CDR1 SNHLY and CDR2 FYNNEI. V shed 5 bases and J 10 bases; nucleotides not matched to a gene: 14. This CDR3 contains 16 residues. CDR3 bases: TGTGCCAGCAGTCTAATCCAGGGGGAAGTAAGCTCACCCCTCCACTTT. It translates to CASSLIQGEVSSPLHF.

The genes are TRBV5-1 and TRBJ1-1, with D unclear. The CDR3 consists of 17 residues. Germline V gene data show CDR1 as SGHRS and CDR2 as YFSETQ. V lost 4 bases, J lost 0 bases, and 19 bases lay in between. The CDR3 nucleotides read TGCGCCAGCAGCCCCGCGACGGGGATCCCAATGAACACTGAAGCTTTCTTT. Residues: CASSPATGIPMNTEAFF.

The chain employs TRBV7-2 and TRBJ1-5, with D perhaps TRBD1 (5 bases). V gave up 3 bases and J gave up 5 bases, with 11 bases separating them. The germline V gene has CDR1 SGHTA and CDR2 FQGNSA. The CDR3 length is 14 residues. The DNA for the CDR3 is TGTGCCAGCAGCTTGGGAGGGGTCCATCAGCCCCAGCATTTT. Protein sequence: CASSLGGVHQPQHF.